The rows below give T cell receptor beta chains drawn from one sample of a study of blood T cell repertoires in COVID-19. The table came from immunoSEQ multiplex PCR; TCRdb's copy has only in-frame clones and leaves some out. The data contain tens of thousands of clones, about 86% of them singletons. Sequencing was carried out using peripheral blood. The receptor source for this set is a woman aged 80 or older with acute or convalescent COVID-19. Both conserved end residues are part of each CDR3. Each record gives: V gene, J gene, clone size, D gene, CDR3 protein, CDR3 DNA. D genes are given only for firm matches. Some rows have no size entry. The others give once, few or many, or a class for an expanded clone.

TRBV19	TRBJ1-3	.	.	CASSLGKRQDRSVTIYF	TGTGCCAGTAGTTTGGGGAAACGACAGGACCGGTCTGTCACCATATATTTT
TRBV6-5	TRBJ2-3	.	TRBD2	CASSLRGADTQYF	TGTGCCAGCAGTTTGCGGGGGGCGGATACGCAGTATTTT
TRBV24-1	TRBJ2-3	few	TRBD1	CATSHPKRDRVTDTQYF	TGTGCCACCAGTCACCCCAAACGCGACAGGGTCACAGATACGCAGTATTTT
TRBV18	TRBJ2-1	.	TRBD2	CASSPGLAAYNEQFF	TGTGCCAGCTCACCAGGACTAGCGGCCTACAATGAGCAGTTCTTC
TRBV18	TRBJ2-3	.	TRBD1	CASSRDRTGTDTQYF	TGTGCCAGCTCAAGGGACAGGACAGGCACAGATACGCAGTATTTT
TRBV19	TRBJ1-2	.	.	CASSHTDRIYGYTF	TGTGCCAGTAGTCACACGGACAGAATCTATGGCTACACCTTC
TRBV19	TRBJ1-1	.	TRBD1	CASTPGQGVPEAFF	TGTGCCAGTACCCCGGGACAGGGGGTCCCTGAAGCTTTCTTT
TRBV4-2	TRBJ2-2	.	.	CASSQGTANTGELFF	TGTGCCAGCAGCCAAGGGACAGCTAACACCGGGGAGCTGTTTTTT
TRBV6-5	TRBJ2-7	few	.	CASRPAGSPSYEQYF	TGTGCCAGTCGACCCGCAGGGTCCCCCTCCTACGAGCAGTACTTC
TRBV6-6	TRBJ2-7	few	TRBD2	CASSPPGGARYEQYF	TGTGCCAGCAGTCCTCCGGGGGGGGCACGCTACGAGCAGTACTTC
TRBV10-3	TRBJ1-3	.	.	CAISESGVGNTIYF	TGTGCCATCAGTGAGTCCGGGGTTGGAAACACCATATATTTT
TRBV5-1	TRBJ1-5	.	.	CASSLTGRGQPQHF	TGCGCCAGCAGCTTAACCGGGAGGGGTCAGCCCCAGCATTTT
TRBV3-1/TRBV3-2	TRBJ1-1	.	.	CASSQAGWDTEAFF	TGTGCCAGCAGCCAAGCAGGGTGGGACACTGAAGCTTTCTTT
TRBV3-1/TRBV3-2	TRBJ1-3	.	TRBD1	CASSLEAGGIYF	TGTGCCAGCAGTCTCGAGGCAGGGGGGATATATTTT
TRBV7-2	TRBJ1-6	.	.	CASSFMAEVNGSPLHF	TGTGCCAGCAGCTTCATGGCCGAGGTTAATGGTTCACCCCTCCACTTT
TRBV19	TRBJ2-1	.	TRBD2	CASSTSTSGGSYEQFF	TGTGCCAGTAGTACATCAACTAGCGGGGGGTCTTATGAGCAGTTCTTC
TRBV7-6	TRBJ1-1	.	.	CASSLRQNTEAFF	TGTGCCAGCAGCCTAAGACAGAACACTGAAGCTTTCTTT
TRBV7-7	TRBJ1-1	once	TRBD1	CASSPGQGVTEAFF	TGTGCTAGCAGCCCTGGACAGGGCGTTACTGAAGCTTTCTTT
TRBV2	TRBJ1-5	.	TRBD1	CASSLRQGWFQPQHF	TGTGCCAGCAGTCTTCGACAGGGTTGGTTTCAGCCCCAGCATTTT
TRBV2	TRBJ1-4	.	.	CASSVPGWEKLFF	TGTGCCAGCAGTGTGCCAGGGTGGGAAAAACTGTTTTTT
TRBV11-2	TRBJ2-7	few	TRBD1	CASSLDRDSEQYF	TGTGCCAGCAGCTTAGATAGGGACAGCGAGCAGTACTTC
TRBV4-1	TRBJ1-2	.	TRBD1	CASSQGRTGTRIYGYTF	TGCGCCAGCAGCCAAGGACGGACAGGCACCCGAATATATGGCTACACCTTC
TRBV5-1	TRBJ1-2	few	TRBD1	CASSLVGQDATNYGYTF	TGCGCCAGCAGCTTGGTTGGACAGGACGCCACTAACTATGGCTACACCTTC
TRBV5-1	TRBJ1-2	.	.	CASSLGQISYGYTF	TGCGCCAGCAGCTTGGGACAGATTTCCTATGGCTACACCTTC
TRBV5-8	TRBJ2-3	.	TRBD2	CASSFSPGLEKDTQYF	TGTGCCAGCAGCTTTTCCCCGGGACTAGAAAAAGATACGCAGTATTTT
TRBV27	TRBJ2-7	.	.	CASRPGAQFYEQYF	TGTGCCAGCAGACCTGGGGCTCAATTCTACGAGCAGTACTTC
TRBV29-1	TRBJ1-1	few	.	CSVAKEVNTEAFF	TGCAGCGTTGCTAAGGAGGTGAACACTGAAGCTTTCTTT
TRBV5-1	TRBJ1-2	once	.	CASSIGYNYGYTF	TGCGCCAGCAGCATCGGGTACAACTATGGCTACACCTTC
TRBV5-5	TRBJ1-4	.	TRBD1	CASSLGQGSKYTNEKLFF	TGTGCCAGCAGCTTGGGACAGGGGTCGAAGTACACTAATGAAAAACTGTTTTTT
TRBV3-1/TRBV3-2	TRBJ1-1	.	.	CASSQVQGGTEAFF	TGTGCCAGCAGCCAAGTCCAGGGAGGTACTGAAGCTTTCTTT
TRBV2	TRBJ2-1	.	.	CASGAGQPYNEQFF	TGTGCCAGCGGTGCTGGACAGCCCTACAATGAGCAGTTCTTC
TRBV2	TRBJ2-2	.	TRBD1	CASRTGGLNTGELFF	TGTGCCAGCAGGACAGGGGGCCTGAACACCGGGGAGCTGTTTTTT
TRBV10-2	TRBJ1-2	.	TRBD1	CASSEGQGYGYTF	TGCGCCAGCAGTGAGGGACAGGGGTATGGCTACACCTTC
TRBV12-3/TRBV12-4	TRBJ1-1	.	TRBD1	CASIRQGNTEAFF	TGTGCCAGCATCCGACAGGGGAACACTGAAGCTTTCTTT
TRBV6-6	TRBJ1-3	.	TRBD1	CASSQDRVMGNTIYF	TGTGCCAGCAGCCAAGACAGGGTGATGGGAAACACCATATATTTT
TRBV7-2	TRBJ2-5	.	.	CASSWAGLETQYF	TGTGCCAGCAGCTGGGCGGGGTTAGAGACCCAGTACTTC
TRBV29-1	TRBJ2-1	once	.	CSQRTVSNEQFF	TGCAGTCAAAGGACAGTTAGCAATGAGCAGTTCTTC
TRBV5-1	TRBJ2-3	.	.	CASSPVGDSTDTQYF	TGCGCCAGCAGCCCGGTGGGAGATTCCACAGATACGCAGTATTTT
TRBV12-3/TRBV12-4	TRBJ1-3	.	.	CASSPTEGLLSYF	TGTGCCAGCAGTCCTACGGAAGGACTTTTATCGTATTTT
TRBV9	TRBJ2-1	.	TRBD1	CASSAQGPKQFF	TGTGCCAGCAGCGCACAGGGGCCCAAGCAGTTCTTC
TRBV6-2/TRBV6-3	TRBJ2-1	.	.	CASSYILSSYNEQFF	TGTGCCAGCAGTTATATCTTGAGCTCCTACAATGAGCAGTTCTTC
TRBV18	TRBJ2-3	.	.	CASSIGGGTDTQYF	TGTGCCAGCTCCATAGGGGGGGGCACAGATACGCAGTATTTT
TRBV4-1	TRBJ2-6	.	TRBD1	CASSQGTGPGANVLTF	TGCGCCAGCAGCCAAGGGACAGGCCCTGGGGCCAACGTCCTGACTTTC